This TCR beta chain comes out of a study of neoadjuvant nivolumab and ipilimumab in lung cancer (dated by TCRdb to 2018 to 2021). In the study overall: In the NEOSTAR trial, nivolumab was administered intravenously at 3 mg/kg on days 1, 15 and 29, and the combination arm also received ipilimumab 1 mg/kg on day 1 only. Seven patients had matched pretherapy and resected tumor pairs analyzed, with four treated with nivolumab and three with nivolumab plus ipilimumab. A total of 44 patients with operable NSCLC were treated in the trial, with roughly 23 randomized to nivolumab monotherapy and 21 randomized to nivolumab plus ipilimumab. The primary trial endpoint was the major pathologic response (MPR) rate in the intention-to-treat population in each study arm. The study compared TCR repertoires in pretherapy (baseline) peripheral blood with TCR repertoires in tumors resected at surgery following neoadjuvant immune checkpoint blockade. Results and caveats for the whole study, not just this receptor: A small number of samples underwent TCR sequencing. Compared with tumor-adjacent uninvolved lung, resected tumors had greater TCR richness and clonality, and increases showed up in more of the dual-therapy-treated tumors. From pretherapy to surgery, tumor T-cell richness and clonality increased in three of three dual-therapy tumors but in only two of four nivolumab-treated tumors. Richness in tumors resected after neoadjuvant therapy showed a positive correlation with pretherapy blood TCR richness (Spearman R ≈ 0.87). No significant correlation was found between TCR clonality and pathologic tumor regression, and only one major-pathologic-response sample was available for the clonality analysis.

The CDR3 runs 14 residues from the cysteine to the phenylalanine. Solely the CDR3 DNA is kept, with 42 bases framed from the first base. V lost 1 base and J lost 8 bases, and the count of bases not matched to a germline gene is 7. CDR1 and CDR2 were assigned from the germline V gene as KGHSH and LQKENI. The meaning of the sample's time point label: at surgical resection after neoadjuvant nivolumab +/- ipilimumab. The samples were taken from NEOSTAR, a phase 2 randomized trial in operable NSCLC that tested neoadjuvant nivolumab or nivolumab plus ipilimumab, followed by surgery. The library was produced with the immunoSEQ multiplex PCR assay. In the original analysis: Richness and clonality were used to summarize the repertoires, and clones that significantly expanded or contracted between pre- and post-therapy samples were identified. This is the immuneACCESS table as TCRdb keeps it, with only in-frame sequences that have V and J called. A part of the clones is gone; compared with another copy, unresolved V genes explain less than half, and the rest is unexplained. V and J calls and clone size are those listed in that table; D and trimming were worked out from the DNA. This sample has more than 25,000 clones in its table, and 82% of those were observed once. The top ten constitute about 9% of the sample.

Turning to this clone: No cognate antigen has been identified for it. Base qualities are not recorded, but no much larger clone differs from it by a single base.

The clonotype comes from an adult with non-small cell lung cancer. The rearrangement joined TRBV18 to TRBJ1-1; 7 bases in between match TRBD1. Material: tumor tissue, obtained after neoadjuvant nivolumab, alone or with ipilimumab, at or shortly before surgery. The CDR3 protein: CASSPQGAGDEAFF. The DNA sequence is TGTGCCAGCTCACCACAGGGGGCCGGAGACGAAGCTTTCTTT.